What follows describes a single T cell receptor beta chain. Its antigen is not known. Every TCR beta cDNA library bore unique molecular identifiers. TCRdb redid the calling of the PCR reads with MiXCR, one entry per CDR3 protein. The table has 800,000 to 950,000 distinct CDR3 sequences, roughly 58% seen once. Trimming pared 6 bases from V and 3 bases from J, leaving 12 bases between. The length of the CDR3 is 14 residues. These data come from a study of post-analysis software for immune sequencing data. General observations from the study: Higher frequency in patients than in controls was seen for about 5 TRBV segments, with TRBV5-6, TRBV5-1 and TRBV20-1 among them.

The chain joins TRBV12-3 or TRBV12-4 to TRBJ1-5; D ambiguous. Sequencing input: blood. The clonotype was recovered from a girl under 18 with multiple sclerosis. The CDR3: CASSRRPVNQPQHF. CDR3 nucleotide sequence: TGTGCCAGCAGCCGACGCCCGGTCAATCAGCCCCAGCATTTT.